A single sample is the source of the 20 T cell receptor beta chains below, sequenced in a study of cytomegalovirus exposure and HLA in healthy donors. Data came from immunoSEQ multiplex PCR; TCRdb stores just in-frame clones and leaves some out. The sample lists about 140,000 clones, almost 85% occurring once. The sample comprised PBMCs. The receptors come from a woman younger than 45 in good health and CMV-seronegative.

This rearrangement joins TRBV27 to TRBJ1-1; D is possibly TRBD1 (6 bases). Trimming left V 3 bases short and J 0 bases short, with 8 bases between. This CDR3 is 14 amino acids long. Germline assignment: CDR1 MNHEY and CDR2 SMNVEV (reference sequence). As DNA, the CDR3 is TGTGCCAGCAGTTTCAGGGGCTTGAACACTGAAGCTTTCTTT. Translating gives CASSFRGLNTEAFF.

This clone was recorded once. V gene TRBV27 combines with J gene TRBJ1-6; D is unclear. Germline V gives CDR1 MNHEY, CDR2 SMNVEV (reference sequence). V lost 4 bases and J lost 2, with 12 bases in between. The CDR3 length is 16 residues. CDR3 region: CASSSSRLAYNSPLHF. The CDR3 nucleotides are TGTGCCAGCAGTTCCTCCCGACTGGCCTATAATTCACCCCTCCACTTT.

The genes are TRBV7-2 and TRBJ2-3; no clear D. This CDR3 has 13 residues. Trimming removed 3 bases at V and 4 bases at J, with 8 bases between. The germline gives CDR1 SGHTA, CDR2 FQGNSA. CDR3 nucleotide sequence: TGTGCCAGCAGCTTTAGCCTCCCAGATACGCAGTATTTT. Translated, it gives CASSFSLPDTQYF.

The rearrangement links TRBV6-5 to TRBJ2-1; tentative D call: TRBD2 (6 bases). The V and J ends lost 6 bases and 6 bases respectively, with 15 bases between them. The CDR3 sequence is 14 residues long. CDR1 MNHEY and CDR2 SVGAGI come from the germline V gene. DNA of the CDR3: TGTGCCAGCAGCCAACGGGGGACTTTCAATGAGCAGTTCTTC. The encoded protein is CASSQRGTFNEQFF.

This clone was observed a few times. V gene TRBV4-3 combines with J gene TRBJ2-7, with 12 bases aligning to TRBD2. The V gene end was trimmed by 0 bases and the J gene end by 4 bases; junction bases not matched to a gene: 1. Germline V gives CDR1 LGHNA, CDR2 YSLEER. The CDR3 extends over 15 amino acids. The CDR3 protein is CASSQDLAGGYEQYF. CDR3 in DNA: TGCGCCAGCAGCCAAGATCTAGCGGGGGGGTACGAGCAGTACTTC.

The chain combines TRBV6-6 with TRBJ1-6; a possible D gene is TRBD1 (5 bases). Germline V gene data show CDR1 as MNHNY and CDR2 as SVGAGI (reference sequence). The germline V and J ends were trimmed by 0 bases and 7 bases, with 10 bases remaining between them. This CDR3 region has 15 residues. The CDR3 region is CASSYSQGSNSPLHF. The CDR3 DNA is TGTGCCAGCAGTTACTCGCAGGGTTCAAATTCACCCCTCCACTTT.

Notes on this clone: Other nucleotide sequences in the sample specify the same CDR3. The chain employs TRBV2 and TRBJ1-5; 10 positions agree with TRBD1. V lost 6 bases and J lost 7; bases outside the gene matches: 3. CDR3 size: 13 residues. Germline CDR1 SNHLY, CDR2 FYNNEI. For the CDR3, the DNA is TGTGCCAGCAGGGGACAGGGGAGCCAGCCCCAGCATTTT. Translating gives CASRGQGSQPQHF.

This chain links TRBV27 with TRBJ1-4; D is unresolved. This CDR3 contains 8 residues. Germline assignment: CDR1 MNHEY and CDR2 SMNVEV (reference sequence). CDR3 sequence (DNA): TGTCCGAATGAAAAACTGTTTTTT. This encodes CPNEKLFF.

V usage is TRBV5-1 and J usage is TRBJ2-2, with no clear D. The CDR3 is 15 amino acids. The germline V and J ends were trimmed by 0 bases and 0 bases, with 6 bases remaining between them. The germline gives CDR1 SGHRS, CDR2 YFSETQ. The CDR3 nucleotides are TGCGCCAGCAGCTTGGGGGCCGCGAACACCGGGGAGCTGTTTTTT. Translating gives CASSLGAANTGELFF.

The rearrangement links TRBV19 to TRBJ1-6; the D gene is possibly TRBD1 (5 bases). The V end lost 4 bases, the J end lost 1 base, and 14 bases lay between the germline ends. Germline CDR1 reads LNHDA; CDR2 reads SQIVND (reference sequence). The CDR3 is 17 amino acids. The CDR3 DNA reads TGTGCCAGTAGTAAGGCAGGGCCTAGATCCTATAATTCACCCCTCCACTTT. The encoded protein is CASSKAGPRSYNSPLHF.

As for this clone: Within the sample, other DNA sequences also encode this same CDR3. The DNA of the CDR3 is TGTGCCAGCAGCTTATATGTAACTAGCTACGAGCAGTACTTC. Translated: CASSLYVTSYEQYF. V gene TRBV13 combines with J gene TRBJ2-7, with D tentatively TRBD2 (5 bases). The CDR3 is 14 residues long. Germline assignment: CDR1 PRHDT and CDR2 FYEKMQ (reference sequence). The V end lost 2 bases, the J end lost 3 bases, and 11 bases lay between the germline ends.

The chain links TRBV28 to TRBJ1-1; possible D gene TRBD1, 6 bases. Germline CDR1 reads MDHEN; CDR2 reads SYDVKM. V lost 4 bases and J 11 bases, leaving 11 bases between the germline ends. The CDR3 is 11 residues long. This chain's CDR3 is CASSSQGFAFF. The CDR3 bases are TGTGCCAGCAGTTCACAGGGTTTCGCTTTCTTT.

V gene TRBV7-3 combines with J gene TRBJ1-5, with 7 bases fitting TRBD1. The germline CDR1 and CDR2 sequences are SGHTA and FQGTGA. The trim removed 0 bases at V and 7 bases at J, leaving 0 bases unmatched. This CDR3 has 13 amino acids. The CDR3 DNA is TGTGCCAGCAGCTTAACGACAGGGCAGCCCCAGCATTTT. Translating it yields CASSLTTGQPQHF.

This chain connects TRBV19 to TRBJ1-1; TRBD1 agrees at 9 bases. Per germline, CDR1 LNHDA and CDR2 SQIVND (reference sequence). The CDR3 extends over 14 amino acids. V gave up 10 bases and J gave up 0 bases; unmatched junction bases: 6. This CDR3 is CAISGTGMNTEAFF. The CDR3 region has the DNA TGTGCCATTTCCGGGACAGGGATGAACACTGAAGCTTTCTTT.

CDR3 nucleotides: TGTGCCAGCACCTTGATTTGGACAGGGATGACTGAAGCTTTCTTT. Its translation is CASTLIWTGMTEAFF. The rearrangement uses TRBV6-1 and TRBJ1-1, with 8 bases aligning to TRBD1. The CDR3 runs to 15 residues. In germline, CDR1 is MNHNS, CDR2 SASEGT. Trimming cost V 7 bases and J 5 bases; bases outside gene matches: 12.

In its sample, this clone was seen a few times. The chain has TRBV5-4 and TRBJ2-7, with TRBD1 identical over 12 bases. V was clipped by 1 base and J by 6 bases; unmatched bases: 2. This CDR3 comprises 14 residues. Germline V lookup: CDR1 SGHNT, CDR2 YYREEE (reference sequence). CDR3 loop: CASSLPGQGAEQYF. CDR3 DNA sequence: TGTGCCAGCAGCTTGCCGGGACAGGGGGCCGAGCAGTACTTC.

The genes are TRBV7-9 and TRBJ2-1; possible D gene TRBD2, 6 bases. Germline V gene data show CDR1 as SEHNR and CDR2 as FQNEAQ (reference sequence). V was trimmed by 3 bases and J by 1 base, leaving 13 bases between them. This CDR3 is built from 16 residues. CDR3 sequence: CASSLVEGRSYNEQFF. For the CDR3, the DNA is TGTGCCAGCAGCTTGGTTGAGGGGAGGTCCTACAATGAGCAGTTCTTC.

The chain joins TRBV18 to TRBJ1-2; 8 bases agree with TRBD1. The CDR3 extends over 17 amino acids. J gave up 5 bases and V 2 bases, and 13 bases lay outside the gene matches. In germline, CDR1 is KGHSH, CDR2 LQKENI. DNA for the CDR3: TGTGCCAGCTCACCAGGGACAGGAAAGTGGGGCTTGTATGGCTACACCTTC. It yields the protein CASSPGTGKWGLYGYTF.

The chain combines TRBV27 with TRBJ2-3; D is possibly TRBD1 (5 bases). Trimming took 5 bases from V and 1 from J, leaving 10 bases between them. The germline gives CDR1 MNHEY, CDR2 SMNVEV (reference sequence). The CDR3 is 14 residues long. The DNA for the CDR3 is TGTGCCAGCAGTAGCCCGACAGGCACAGATACGCAGTATTTT. Translation gives CASSSPTGTDTQYF.

V gene TRBV9 combines with J gene TRBJ2-1; the match to TRBD2 covers 11 bases. V dropped 5 bases and J dropped 4; count of bases not matched to a gene: 5. The V gene's germline CDR1 is SGDLS and CDR2 YYNGEE. This CDR3 has 15 amino acids. This CDR3 is CASSATSGAYNEQFF. CDR3 sequence (DNA): TGTGCCAGCAGTGCGACTAGCGGGGCTTACAATGAGCAGTTCTTC. Together with reference TRBV9 and TRBJ2-1, the CDR3 gives the full variable domain: DSGVTQTPKHLITATGQRVTLRCSPRSGDLSVYWYQQSLDQGLQFLIQYYNGEERAKGNILERFSAQQFPDLHSELNLSSLELGDSALYFCASSATSGAYNEQFFGPGTRLTVL.